This TCR beta chain was sequenced in a study of cytomegalovirus exposure and HLA in healthy donors. Study-level information: About 80 million unique TCRs from HLA-typed donors made up an early data release.

Study-wide points: The study designated some 180 TCR beta chains cytomegalovirus-associated. In vitro data verified a few CMV-associated chains as specific for CMV antigens.

Notes on this clone: Its antigen is undetermined.

Per the germline V gene, CDR1 is MGHRA and CDR2 is YSYEKL. The CDR3 runs to 17 residues. Losses at the gene ends were 2 bases for V and 0 bases for J; bases not matched to a gene: 7. Researchers ran the PCR with 60 Vbeta and 13 Jbeta primers. In the study's own analysis: In a later analysis, about 11 million of about 80 million unique beta chains occurred in at least two donors. TCRdb keeps only in-frame clones here, not all; method: immunoSEQ multiplex PCR. V and J calls plus clone size are reproduced from that table; the DNA served to infer D and trimming. Its clone listing holds over 100,000 clones.

The receptor's source is a man aged 30 to 45 in good health and CMV-seronegative. Source material: PBMCs. V is TRBV4-1 and J is TRBJ1-2; 9 bases fit TRBD1. In DNA, the CDR3 is TGCGCCAGCAGCCAACCGACAGGGGGTAAAGCTAACTATGGCTACACCTTC. It translates to CASSQPTGGKANYGYTF.